The TCR beta chain under discussion was sequenced for a study of T cells in Graves' hyperthyroidism and ophthalmopathy. In the study overall: Peripheral blood draws took place at initial diagnosis, ahead of any treatment.

Regions amplified from RNA transcripts were the TCR beta CDR3 regions. The TCR CDR3 first-round RT-PCR relied on the HTBI primer set. Each CDR3 protein is one row after TCRdb ran MiXCR on the multiplex PCR reads. The sample has a few hundred thousand distinct CDR3 sequences, more than 20% seen once; the top ten hold less than 30%. Hyperthyroidism in the patients, aged 18 to 65, was newly diagnosed and under 2 months in duration. Patients with uncontrolled infections, other autoimmune diseases, pregnancy or lactation were excluded. Many counts were recorded for this clonotype. Its specificity is not known. Study observations and caveats: Blood also held most thyroid clonotypes expanded beyond 0.001.

The CDR3 has 16 residues. Per the germline V gene, CDR1 is SGHVS and CDR2 is FQNEAQ. V lost 3 bases to trimming and J lost 0 bases; unmatched junction nucleotides: 6. This receptor was taken from a man younger than 30 with Graves' hyperthyroidism. Sequences were obtained from blood. This chain links TRBV7-8 with TRBJ2-5, with 8 bases fitting TRBD1. This CDR3 is CASSFRPGGNQETQYF. CDR3 sequence (DNA): TGTGCCAGCAGCTTTAGGCCAGGGGGCAACCAAGAGACCCAGTACTTC.